One T cell receptor beta chain is described in this entry. The sample comes from a study of blood T cell repertoires in COVID-19. Study background: The study drew acute and convalescent COVID-19 samples from the United States, Italy and Spain. PBMCs, B-cell-depleted T cells, or T cells were the source of the cDNA or gDNA that made up the material.

Authors' processing steps: Reference gene primer amplification yielded estimated nucleated cell counts. Assay: immunoSEQ multiplex PCR; the TCRdb copy retains only in-frame clones and omits some. That table furnishes V, J and clone size, whereas the DNA furnished D and trimming. The table records 200,000 or so clones, about 85% of them present only once. Per the germline V gene, CDR1 is MNHEY and CDR2 is SVGEGT. Trimming cost V 2 bases and J 7 bases; bases outside gene matches: 7. The CDR3 runs 16 residues. Seattle enrolled patients during active infection and tracked them longitudinally. Sequenced material: peripheral blood. The source is a person aged 65-85 years with COVID-19, enrolled during active disease. V gene TRBV6-2 or TRBV6-3 combines with J gene TRBJ2-1; 11 positions agree with TRBD2. In nucleotides, the CDR3 is TGTGCCAGCAGTTACGGTTCGGTAGCGGGAGGGAATGAGCAGTTCTTC. Encoded protein: CASSYGSVAGGNEQFF.